This is a list of T cell receptor beta chains from one sample in a study of identical twins. In TCRdb, the 5' RACE reads were re-called with MiXCR into one record per CDR3 protein. The sample has some 600,000 distinct CDR3 sequences; around 7.5% are singletons. These data were also filed under a second study, of yellow fever vaccine responses in identical twins.

Sample: PBMCs. The receptors shown here come from a woman between 18 and 30 years old in good health. CDR3s include the opening cysteine and the closing phenylalanine or tryptophan. The D gene is left open where the match is weak. Clone size is not always given. Where it is, it says once, few, many or a class for expanded clones.

V: TRBV28
J: TRBJ2-2
size: -
D: -
DNA: TGTGCCAGCAGTTCTCTAATTGTGGGGGGTCTCACCGGGGAGCTGTTTTTT
CDR3: CASSSLIVGGLTGELFF

V: TRBV5-1
J: TRBJ1-4
size: -
D: -
DNA: TGCGCCAGCAGCATAGGACAGCTTGGCGAAAAACTGTTTTTT
CDR3: CASSIGQLGEKLFF

V: TRBV5-1
J: TRBJ2-1
size: many
D: -
DNA: TGCGCCAGCAGCTTGGCCGGTGGCGGGGGCGGTTACAATGAGCAGTTCTTC
CDR3: CASSLAGGGGGYNEQFF

V: TRBV25-1
J: TRBJ1-5
size: -
D: TRBD1
DNA: TGTGCCAGCAGAGCAGGGGGAAATCAGCCCCAGCATTTT
CDR3: CASRAGGNQPQHF

V: TRBV6-1
J: TRBJ2-6
size: -
D: TRBD1
DNA: TGTGCCAGCAGAAACACCGACAGGGCTGGGGCCAACGTCCTGACTTTC
CDR3: CASRNTDRAGANVLTF

V: TRBV5-1
J: TRBJ2-1
size: many
D: -
DNA: TGCGCCAGCAGAATTCAGAGCTCCTACAATGAGCAGTTCTTC
CDR3: CASRIQSSYNEQFF

V: TRBV25-1
J: TRBJ2-2
size: -
D: TRBD2
DNA: TGTGCCAGCAGAGGGTTAGCGGGAGGGGTTACCGGGGAGCTGTTTTTT
CDR3: CASRGLAGGVTGELFF

V: TRBV10-3
J: TRBJ2-1
size: few
D: -
DNA: TGTGCCATCAGTCCCAGGCAATCTGAAGTAAGCTCCTACAATGAGCAGTTCTTC
CDR3: CAISPRQSEVSSYNEQFF

V: TRBV12-3/TRBV12-4
J: TRBJ2-3
size: -
D: -
DNA: TGTGCCAGCAGTTCCCCGGCAGACACAGATACGCAGTATTTT
CDR3: CASSSPADTDTQYF

V: TRBV5-1
J: TRBJ2-1
size: many
D: TRBD2
DNA: TGCGCCAGCAGCCCGGGTCTCGGGGGGGACAATGAGCAGTTCTTC
CDR3: CASSPGLGGDNEQFF

V: TRBV12-3/TRBV12-4
J: TRBJ2-7
size: many
D: -
DNA: TGTGCCAGCACCCCGGGACTGGGGGGTCAGTACTTC
CDR3: CASTPGLGGQYF

V: TRBV4-1
J: TRBJ2-7
size: -
D: -
DNA: TGCGCCAGCAGCCAAGTTAATTCACCCAGCGGCTCCTACGAGCAGTACTTC
CDR3: CASSQVNSPSGSYEQYF

V: TRBV7-9
J: TRBJ2-1
size: many
D: -
DNA: TGTGCCAGCAGCTTAGAGGCGGGTGTGCATGAGCAGTTCTTC
CDR3: CASSLEAGVHEQFF

V: TRBV4-1
J: TRBJ2-1
size: few
D: -
DNA: TGCGCCAGCAGCCAAGATACACCCCTACGTGGTGGTGGCAATGAGCAGTTCTTC
CDR3: CASSQDTPLRGGGNEQFF

V: TRBV12-3/TRBV12-4
J: TRBJ2-7
size: few
D: TRBD2
DNA: TGTGCCAGCAGTCCCCAGCTCGCCGGGACTAGCGGGATCTACGAGCAGTACTTC
CDR3: CASSPQLAGTSGIYEQYF

V: TRBV13
J: TRBJ2-5
size: -
D: -
DNA: TGTGCCAGCAGCTTAGGCGGCCCTTATTGGGAGACCCAGTACTTC
CDR3: CASSLGGPYWETQYF

V: TRBV2
J: TRBJ2-6
size: few
D: -
DNA: TGTGCCAGCAGTGTGTGGGACTCTGGGGCCAACGTCCTGACTTTC
CDR3: CASSVWDSGANVLTF

V: TRBV25-1
J: TRBJ2-3
size: many
D: -
DNA: TGTGCCAGCAGTGATATTAGCGGAAGCACAGATACGCAGTATTTT
CDR3: CASSDISGSTDTQYF

V: TRBV29-1
J: TRBJ2-2
size: -
D: TRBD1
DNA: TGCAGCGTCGGACAGGGGTTATCCGGGGAGCTGTTTTTT
CDR3: CSVGQGLSGELFF

V: TRBV6-1
J: TRBJ2-7
size: -
D: TRBD2
DNA: TGTGCCAGCAGGGACCCGGGACTAGCCTACGAGCAGTACTTC
CDR3: CASRDPGLAYEQYF

V: TRBV28
J: TRBJ2-7
size: -
D: TRBD2
DNA: TGTGCCAGCAGTCCCCTTCTAGCGGGAGTGGGGTACGAGCAGTACTTC
CDR3: CASSPLLAGVGYEQYF

V: TRBV11-1
J: TRBJ2-5
size: few
D: TRBD2
DNA: TGTGCCAGCAGCGGCGCCGAGCGGGGGGCCCTCTTCCAAGAGACCCAGTACTTC
CDR3: CASSGAERGALFQETQYF

V: TRBV7-6
J: TRBJ2-5
size: -
D: -
DNA: TGTGCCAGCAGCTTAGCGAGGGCAGGACCCCAAGAGACCCAGTACTTC
CDR3: CASSLARAGPQETQYF

V: TRBV20-1
J: TRBJ2-3
size: few
D: -
DNA: TGCAGTGCCCCCCTGGGGGTTGGTTGGTTGGATACGCAGTATTTT
CDR3: CSAPLGVGWLDTQYF

V: TRBV12-3/TRBV12-4
J: TRBJ2-1
size: many
D: TRBD2
DNA: TGTGCCAGCAGTTTAGCGGGGACTAGCGGGGTAAATGAGCAGTTCTTC
CDR3: CASSLAGTSGVNEQFF

V: TRBV20-1
J: TRBJ2-1
size: many
D: -
DNA: TGCAGTGCTAGAGGGGCAGACAATGAGCAGTTCTTC
CDR3: CSARGADNEQFF

V: TRBV11-3
J: TRBJ1-1
size: many
D: -
DNA: TGTGCCAGCAGCCTACGGGGAGGACAGAAGGCTTTCTTT
CDR3: CASSLRGGQKAFF

V: TRBV5-1
J: TRBJ2-1
size: few
D: TRBD1
DNA: TGCGCCAGCAATCCGGGACAGACCTACAATGAGCAGTTCTTC
CDR3: CASNPGQTYNEQFF

V: TRBV20-1
J: TRBJ2-1
size: -
D: TRBD1
DNA: TGCAGTGCTAGAGAGGACAGGGTAAATGAGCAGTTCTTC
CDR3: CSAREDRVNEQFF

V: TRBV20-1
J: TRBJ2-3
size: few
D: TRBD2
DNA: TGCAGTGCCGGGACTAGCGGGCGCACAGATACGCAGTATTTT
CDR3: CSAGTSGRTDTQYF

V: TRBV10-3
J: TRBJ2-5
size: -
D: -
DNA: TGTGCCATCAGTGGTGGCAGGACAGAGACCCAGTACTTC
CDR3: CAISGGRTETQYF

V: TRBV20-1
J: TRBJ2-3
size: few
D: TRBD2
DNA: TGCAGTGCTAGACGTACTGTAGCGGGGGCCCGGGATACGCAGTATTTT
CDR3: CSARRTVAGARDTQYF

V: TRBV7-2
J: TRBJ2-5
size: -
D: -
DNA: TGTGCCAGCAGCCAACCTCGGTCAAACCCAGAGACCCAGTACTTC
CDR3: CASSQPRSNPETQYF

V: TRBV3-1
J: TRBJ1-5
size: few
D: -
DNA: TGTGCCAGCAGCCCCAGTCTGGAGCAGCCCCAGCATTTT
CDR3: CASSPSLEQPQHF

V: TRBV20-1
J: TRBJ1-5
size: -
D: -
DNA: TGCTGTGCTAGATGGGGGCAGGGGATCAATCAGCCCCAGCATTTT
CDR3: CCARWGQGINQPQHF

V: TRBV6-1
J: TRBJ1-5
size: few
D: -
DNA: TGTGCCAGCAGCCCGGGACTTCTTAGCAATCAGCCCCAGCATTTT
CDR3: CASSPGLLSNQPQHF

V: TRBV9
J: TRBJ1-2
size: many
D: -
DNA: TGTGCCAGCAGCGTAGGTCAGAGCTACACCTTC
CDR3: CASSVGQSYTF

V: TRBV5-1
J: TRBJ1-1
size: few
D: -
DNA: TGCGCCAGCAGCTTGGACCTCGGGGGGCCCACTGAAGCTTTCTTT
CDR3: CASSLDLGGPTEAFF

V: TRBV24-1
J: TRBJ2-2
size: many
D: TRBD1
DNA: TGTGCCACCAGTGACACGACAGGGGATGAGAACACCGGGGAGCTGTTTTTT
CDR3: CATSDTTGDENTGELFF

V: TRBV6-2/TRBV6-3
J: TRBJ2-4
size: -
D: TRBD2
DNA: TGTGCCAGCAGTCCGGGGACTAGCGGGACCGTGGCCAAAAACATTCAGTACTTC
CDR3: CASSPGTSGTVAKNIQYF

V: TRBV11-2
J: TRBJ2-1
size: few
D: -
DNA: TGTGCCAGCAGCTCCGCTATGGGGGTGTTAGGGAATCCGTTTTACAATGAGCAGTTCTTC
CDR3: CASSSAMGVLGNPFYNEQFF

V: TRBV29-1
J: TRBJ1-3
size: many
D: -
DNA: TGCAGCGTTGAAGAGGTATCCGGGACTGGAAACACCATATATTTT
CDR3: CSVEEVSGTGNTIYF

V: TRBV5-1
J: TRBJ2-1
size: many
D: TRBD2
DNA: TGCGCCAGCAGCACGAAGTTACTAGCGGGACCCTACAATGAGCAGTTCTTC
CDR3: CASSTKLLAGPYNEQFF

V: TRBV10-3
J: TRBJ1-2
size: -
D: TRBD1
DNA: TGTGCCATCAGTGAGGGACAGGTCTATGGCTACACCTTC
CDR3: CAISEGQVYGYTF

V: TRBV24-1
J: TRBJ2-5
size: -
D: -
DNA: TGTGCCACCAGTGACCCGACGGGGCCAGCGGAGACCCAGTACTTC
CDR3: CATSDPTGPAETQYF

V: TRBV4-2
J: TRBJ2-2
size: few
D: TRBD2
DNA: TGTGCCAGCAGCCCGTCAGATAGCGGGCCCGGCACCGGGGAGCTGTTTTTT
CDR3: CASSPSDSGPGTGELFF

V: TRBV28
J: TRBJ1-2
size: many
D: TRBD1
DNA: TGTGCCAGCAGTTTTCGACAGGGAAACACGAACTATGGCTACACCTTC
CDR3: CASSFRQGNTNYGYTF

V: TRBV18
J: TRBJ2-7
size: few
D: -
DNA: TGTGCCAGCTCACCACCGTCCAGGGAATACGAGCAGTACTTC
CDR3: CASSPPSREYEQYF

V: TRBV19
J: TRBJ2-1
size: -
D: -
DNA: TGTGCCAGTAGATGGCAGGGGGGGTACAATGAGCAGTTCTTC
CDR3: CASRWQGGYNEQFF

V: TRBV7-3
J: TRBJ2-1
size: few
D: -
DNA: TGTGCCAGCAGCCCAAGAGGGACTCCGGAGCAGTTCTTC
CDR3: CASSPRGTPEQFF